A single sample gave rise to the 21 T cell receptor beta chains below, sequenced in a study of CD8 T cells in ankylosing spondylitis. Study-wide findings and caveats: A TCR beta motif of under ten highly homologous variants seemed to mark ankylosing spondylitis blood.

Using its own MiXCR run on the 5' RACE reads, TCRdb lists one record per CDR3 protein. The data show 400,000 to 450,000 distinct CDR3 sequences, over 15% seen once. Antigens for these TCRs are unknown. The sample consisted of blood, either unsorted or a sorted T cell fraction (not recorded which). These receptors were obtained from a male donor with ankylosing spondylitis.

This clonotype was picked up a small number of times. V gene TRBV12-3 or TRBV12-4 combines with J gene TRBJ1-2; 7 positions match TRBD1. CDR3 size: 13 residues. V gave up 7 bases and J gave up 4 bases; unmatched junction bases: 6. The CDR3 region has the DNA TGTGCCAGCAAGATACAGGGGTTCTATGGCTACACCTTC. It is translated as CASKIQGFYGYTF.

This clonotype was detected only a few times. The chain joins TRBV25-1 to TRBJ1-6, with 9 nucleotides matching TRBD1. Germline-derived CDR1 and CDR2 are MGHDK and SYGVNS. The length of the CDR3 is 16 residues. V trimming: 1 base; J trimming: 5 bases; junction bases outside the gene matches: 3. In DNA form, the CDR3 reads TGTGCCAGCAGTGAATTGGGGACAGGGAATAATTCACCCCTCCACTTT. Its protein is CASSELGTGNNSPLHF.

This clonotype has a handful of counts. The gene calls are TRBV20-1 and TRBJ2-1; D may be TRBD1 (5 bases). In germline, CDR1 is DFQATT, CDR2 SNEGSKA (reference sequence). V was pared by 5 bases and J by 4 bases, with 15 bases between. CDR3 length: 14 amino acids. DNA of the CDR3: TGCAGTGCTCCCCAGGGTAGAGGTTACAATGAGCAGTTCTTC. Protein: CSAPQGRGYNEQFF.

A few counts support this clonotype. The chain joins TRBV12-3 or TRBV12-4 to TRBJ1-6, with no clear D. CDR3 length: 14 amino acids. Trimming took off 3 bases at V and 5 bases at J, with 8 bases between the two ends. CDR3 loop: CASSFGHNNSPLHF. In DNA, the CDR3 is TGTGCCAGCAGTTTCGGTCATAATAATTCACCCCTCCACTTT.

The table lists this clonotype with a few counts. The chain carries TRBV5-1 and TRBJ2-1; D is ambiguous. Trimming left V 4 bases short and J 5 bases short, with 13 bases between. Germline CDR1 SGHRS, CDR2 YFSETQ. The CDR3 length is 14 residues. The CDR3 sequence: CASSPMGGNNEQFF. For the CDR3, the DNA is TGCGCCAGCAGCCCCATGGGTGGGAACAATGAGCAGTTCTTC.

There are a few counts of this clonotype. In nucleotides, the CDR3 is TGTGCCAGCAGCCGGGACGGCGCGGGGCCCCAGCATTTT. It is translated as CASSRDGAGPQHF. The chain combines TRBV7-9 with TRBJ1-5; the D gene is possibly TRBD1 (5 bases). V lost 5 bases and J lost 9, with 14 bases in between. The CDR3 has 13 residues. Germline V lookup: CDR1 SEHNR, CDR2 FQNEAQ (reference sequence).

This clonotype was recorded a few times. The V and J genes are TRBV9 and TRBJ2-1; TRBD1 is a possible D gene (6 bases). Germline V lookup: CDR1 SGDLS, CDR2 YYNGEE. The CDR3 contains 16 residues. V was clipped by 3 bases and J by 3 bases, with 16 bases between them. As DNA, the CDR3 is TGTGCCAGCAGCGCAGTCTGGACAGCGAGCTACAATGAGCAGTTCTTC. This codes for CASSAVWTASYNEQFF.

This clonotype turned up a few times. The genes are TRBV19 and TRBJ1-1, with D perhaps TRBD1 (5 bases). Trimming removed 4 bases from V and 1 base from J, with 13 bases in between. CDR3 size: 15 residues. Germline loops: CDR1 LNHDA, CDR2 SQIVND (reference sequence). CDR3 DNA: TGTGCCAGTAGTACCTCGGGGGGACCGAACACTGAAGCTTTCTTT. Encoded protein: CASSTSGGPNTEAFF. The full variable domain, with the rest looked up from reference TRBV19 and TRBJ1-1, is DGGITQSPKYLFRKEGQNVTLSCEQNLNHDAMYWYRQDPGQGLRLIYYSQIVNDFQKGDIAEGYSVSREKKESFPLTVTSAQKNPTAFYLCASSTSGGPNTEAFFGQGTRLTVV.

The CDR3 loop reads CASSIWDQPQHF. Written as DNA, the CDR3 is TGTGCCAGTAGTATATGGGATCAGCCCCAGCATTTT. The J gene is TRBJ1-5, the V gene TRBV19; no clear D. The CDR3 length is 12 residues. Germline CDR1 reads LNHDA; CDR2 reads SQIVND (reference sequence). V gave up 2 bases and J gave up 5 bases, with 4 bases separating them.

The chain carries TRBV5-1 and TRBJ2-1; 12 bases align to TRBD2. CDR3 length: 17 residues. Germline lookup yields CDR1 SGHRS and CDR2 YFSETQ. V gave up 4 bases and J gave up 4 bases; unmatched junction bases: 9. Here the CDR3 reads CASSRQLGTSGYNEQFF. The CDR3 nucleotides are TGCGCCAGCAGCCGTCAGCTGGGGACTAGCGGGTACAATGAGCAGTTCTTC.

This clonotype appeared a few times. As DNA, the CDR3 is TGTGCCATCAGTGAGTCTGAGGGAAGTAAGTACTTC. As protein: CAISESEGSKYF. The chain couples TRBV10-3 to TRBJ2-7; weak D call: TRBD2 (5 bases). This CDR3 has 12 amino acids. Germline CDR1 is ENHRY and CDR2 is SYGVKD. V was shortened by 0 bases and J by 11 bases, with 11 bases between the two germline ends.

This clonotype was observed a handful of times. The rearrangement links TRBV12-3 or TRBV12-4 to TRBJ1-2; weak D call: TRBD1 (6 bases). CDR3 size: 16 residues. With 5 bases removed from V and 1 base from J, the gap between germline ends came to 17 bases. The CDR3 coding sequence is TGTGCCAGCAGTAGCCCGGACAGCCCAGTTAACTATGGCTACACCTTC. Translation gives CASSSPDSPVNYGYTF.

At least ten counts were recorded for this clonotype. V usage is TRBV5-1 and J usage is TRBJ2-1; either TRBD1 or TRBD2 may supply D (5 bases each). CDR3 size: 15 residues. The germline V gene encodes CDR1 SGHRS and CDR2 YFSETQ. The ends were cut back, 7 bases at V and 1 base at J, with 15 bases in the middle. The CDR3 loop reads CASGSMGVSYNEQFF. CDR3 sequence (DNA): TGCGCCAGCGGCTCGATGGGGGTTTCCTACAATGAGCAGTTCTTC.

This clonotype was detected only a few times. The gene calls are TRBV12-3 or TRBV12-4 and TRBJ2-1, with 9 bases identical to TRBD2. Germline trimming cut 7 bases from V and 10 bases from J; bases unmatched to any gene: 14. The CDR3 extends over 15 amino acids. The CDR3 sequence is CASNARGGARGEQFF. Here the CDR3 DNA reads TGTGCCAGCAACGCTCGCGGGGGGGCCCGGGGCGAGCAGTTCTTC.

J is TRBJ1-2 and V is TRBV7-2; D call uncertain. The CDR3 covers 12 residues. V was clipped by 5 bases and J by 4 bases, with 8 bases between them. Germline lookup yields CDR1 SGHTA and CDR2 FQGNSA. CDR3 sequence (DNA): TGTGCCAGCAGCAATTCAATCTATGGCTACACCTTC. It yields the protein CASSNSIYGYTF.

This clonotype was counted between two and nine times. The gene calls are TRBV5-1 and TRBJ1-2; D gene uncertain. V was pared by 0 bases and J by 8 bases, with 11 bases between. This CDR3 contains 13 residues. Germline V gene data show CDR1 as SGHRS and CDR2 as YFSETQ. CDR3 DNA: TGCGCCAGCAGCTTGGATGGGTTGCAAGGCTACACCTTC. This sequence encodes CASSLDGLQGYTF.

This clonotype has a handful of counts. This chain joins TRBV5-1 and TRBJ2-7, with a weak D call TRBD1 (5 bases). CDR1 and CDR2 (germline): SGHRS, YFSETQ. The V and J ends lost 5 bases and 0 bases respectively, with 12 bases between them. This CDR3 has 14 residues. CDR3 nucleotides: TGCGCCAGCAGGTGGGGCCCGAGCTCCTACGAGCAGTACTTC. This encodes CASRWGPSSYEQYF.

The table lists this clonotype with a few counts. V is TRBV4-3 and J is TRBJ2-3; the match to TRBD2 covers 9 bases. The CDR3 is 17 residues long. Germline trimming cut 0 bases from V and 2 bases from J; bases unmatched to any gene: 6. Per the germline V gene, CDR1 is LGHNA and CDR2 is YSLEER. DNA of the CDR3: TGCGCCAGCAGCCAAGATGGGGCTAGCGGGACCACAGATACGCAGTATTTT. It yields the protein CASSQDGASGTTDTQYF.

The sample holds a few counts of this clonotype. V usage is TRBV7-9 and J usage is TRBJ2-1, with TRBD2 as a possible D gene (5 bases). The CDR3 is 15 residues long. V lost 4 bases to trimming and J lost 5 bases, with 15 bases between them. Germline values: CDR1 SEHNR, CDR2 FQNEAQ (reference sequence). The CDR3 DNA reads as TGTGCCAGCAGCTCAAGCGGTGAAGGCCACAATGAGCAGTTCTTC. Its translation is CASSSSGEGHNEQFF.

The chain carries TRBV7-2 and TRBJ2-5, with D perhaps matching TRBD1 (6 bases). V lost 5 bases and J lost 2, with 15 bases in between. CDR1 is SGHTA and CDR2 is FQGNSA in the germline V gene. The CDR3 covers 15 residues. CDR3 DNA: TGTGCCAGCAGCCCCACACGGACAGTTCAAGAGACCCAGTACTTC. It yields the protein CASSPTRTVQETQYF.

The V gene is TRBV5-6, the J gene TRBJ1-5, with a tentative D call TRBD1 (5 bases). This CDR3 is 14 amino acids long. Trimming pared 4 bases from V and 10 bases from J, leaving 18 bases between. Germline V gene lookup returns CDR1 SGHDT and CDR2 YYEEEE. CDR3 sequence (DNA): TGTGCCAGCAGCCCTGGGGACCGCGTGGAACCCCAGCATTTT. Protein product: CASSPGDRVEPQHF.